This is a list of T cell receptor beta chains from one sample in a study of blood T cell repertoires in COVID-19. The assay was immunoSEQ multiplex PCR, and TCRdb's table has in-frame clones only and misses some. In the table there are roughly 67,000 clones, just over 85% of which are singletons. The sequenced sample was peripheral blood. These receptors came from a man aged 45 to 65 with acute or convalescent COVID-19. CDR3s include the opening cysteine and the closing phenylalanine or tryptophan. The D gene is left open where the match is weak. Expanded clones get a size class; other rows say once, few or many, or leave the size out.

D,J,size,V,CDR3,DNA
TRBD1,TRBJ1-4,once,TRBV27,CASSVSPGQGFSKLFF,TGTGCCAGCAGTGTTTCCCCGGGACAGGGCTTTTCAAAACTGTTTTTT
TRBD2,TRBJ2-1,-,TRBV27,CASSYGTSGGDEQFF,TGTGCCAGCAGTTACGGGACTAGCGGGGGGGATGAGCAGTTCTTC
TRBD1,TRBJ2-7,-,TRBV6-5,CASRTGTGAYEQYF,TGTGCCAGCAGAACCGGGACAGGAGCCTACGAGCAGTACTTC
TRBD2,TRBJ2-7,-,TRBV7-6,CASSLGGGSAYEQYF,TGTGCCAGCAGCTTAGGCGGCGGGAGTGCCTACGAGCAGTACTTC
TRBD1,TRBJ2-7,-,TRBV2,CASRTDRLSSYEQYF,TGTGCCAGCAGGACGGACAGGCTGAGCTCCTACGAGCAGTACTTC
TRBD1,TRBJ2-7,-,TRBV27,CATKQGAYPLSYEQYF,TGTGCCACCAAACAGGGGGCATATCCACTCTCCTACGAGCAGTACTTC
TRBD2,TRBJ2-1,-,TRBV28,CASTKGLAVSREFF,TGTGCCAGCACCAAGGGACTAGCGGTTTCCCGCGAGTTCTTC
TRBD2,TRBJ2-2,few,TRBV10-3,CAITATSANTGELFF,TGTGCCATCACCGCGACTAGCGCCAACACCGGGGAGCTGTTTTTT
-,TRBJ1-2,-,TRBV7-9,CASSLETGDASWYGYTF,TGTGCCAGCAGCTTAGAAACCGGAGACGCTTCGTGGTATGGCTACACCTTC
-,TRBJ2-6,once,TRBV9,CASSAGHGANVLTF,TGTGCCAGCAGCGCAGGGCATGGGGCCAACGTCCTGACTTTC
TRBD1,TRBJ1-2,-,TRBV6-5,CASSYSTLDRNGYTF,TGTGCCAGCAGTTACTCGACCTTGGACAGGAATGGCTACACCTTC
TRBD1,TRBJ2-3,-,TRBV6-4,CASSEQGADTQYF,TGTGCCAGCAGTGAACAGGGGGCGGATACGCAGTATTTT
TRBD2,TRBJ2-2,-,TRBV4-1,CASSQRGGLAGSTGELFF,TGCGCCAGCAGCCAGAGGGGGGGACTAGCGGGAAGCACCGGGGAGCTGTTTTTT
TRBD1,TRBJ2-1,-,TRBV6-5,CASSQPGQGNNEQFF,TGTGCCAGCAGTCAGCCGGGACAGGGGAACAATGAGCAGTTCTTC
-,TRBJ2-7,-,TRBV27,CASKLNFGSYEQYF,TGTGCCAGCAAGCTAAACTTTGGCTCCTACGAGCAGTACTTC
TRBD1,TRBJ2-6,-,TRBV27,CASSLYYWSGQDPSGANVLTF,TGTGCCAGCAGTTTATACTACTGGTCTGGACAGGACCCTTCTGGGGCCAACGTCCTGACTTTC
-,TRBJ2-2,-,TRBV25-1,CASSDTDNKPGELFF,TGTGCCAGCAGTGACACCGACAACAAACCCGGGGAGCTGTTTTTT
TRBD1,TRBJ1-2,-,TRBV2,CASREDRGRNGYTF,TGTGCCAGCAGAGAGGACAGGGGGAGGAATGGCTACACCTTC
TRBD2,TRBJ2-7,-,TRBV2,CASSGTSGRVAVDEQYF,TGTGCCAGCAGTGGGACTAGCGGGAGGGTTGCGGTGGACGAGCAGTACTTC
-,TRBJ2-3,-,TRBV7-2,CASSPPGDISTDTQYF,TGTGCCAGCAGCCCACCGGGGGATATAAGCACAGATACGCAGTATTTT
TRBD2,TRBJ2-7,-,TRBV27,CASSSLTSGHYEQYF,TGTGCCAGCAGTTCCCTGACTAGCGGGCACTACGAGCAGTACTTC
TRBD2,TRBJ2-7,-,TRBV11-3,CASSFSSGRAYEQYF,TGTGCCAGCAGCTTCTCGAGCGGGAGGGCCTACGAGCAGTACTTC
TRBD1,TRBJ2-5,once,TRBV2,CASKLTGTGNQYF,TGTGCCAGCAAACTCACCGGGACAGGGAACCAGTACTTC
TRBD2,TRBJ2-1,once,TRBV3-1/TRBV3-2,CASSQELPTSGRDNEQFF,TGTGCCAGCAGCCAAGAATTGCCGACTAGCGGGAGGGACAATGAGCAGTTCTTC
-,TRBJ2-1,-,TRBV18,CASSTDNEQFF,TGTGCCAGCTCTACTGACAATGAGCAGTTCTTC
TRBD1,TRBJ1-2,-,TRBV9,CASSVGTEGAGGYTF,TGTGCCAGCAGCGTAGGAACTGAGGGGGCTGGTGGCTACACCTTC
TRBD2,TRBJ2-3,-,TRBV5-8,CASSLVLAGGDHTDTQYF,TGTGCCAGCAGCTTGGTTCTAGCGGGGGGGGACCACACAGATACGCAGTATTTT
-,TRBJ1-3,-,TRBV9,CASSVEGGHSGNTIYF,TGTGCCAGCAGCGTAGAAGGGGGTCACTCTGGAAACACCATATATTTT
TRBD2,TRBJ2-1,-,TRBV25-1,CASSLGTSGYNEQFF,TGTGCCAGCAGTCTCGGGACTAGCGGTTACAATGAGCAGTTCTTC
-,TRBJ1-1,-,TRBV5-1,CASSRRGGNTEAFF,TGCGCCAGCAGCAGGAGGGGAGGGAACACTGAAGCTTTCTTT
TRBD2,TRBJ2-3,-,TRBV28,CASSLSGAGDTQYF,TGTGCCAGCAGTTTATCGGGAGCGGGGGATACGCAGTATTTT
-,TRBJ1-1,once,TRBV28,CASSLLGQATEAFF,TGTGCCAGCAGTTTACTGGGCCAAGCCACTGAAGCTTTCTTT
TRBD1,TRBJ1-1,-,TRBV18,CASSPSSGGGTEAFF,TGTGCCAGCTCACCATCTTCAGGGGGCGGAACTGAAGCTTTCTTT
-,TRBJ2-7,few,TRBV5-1,CASSHGTPSYEQYF,TGCGCCAGCAGCCACGGGACACCTAGCTACGAGCAGTACTTC
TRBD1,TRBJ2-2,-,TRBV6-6,CASSETQGALTGELFF,TGTGCCAGCAGCGAAACACAGGGGGCTCTAACCGGGGAGCTGTTTTTT
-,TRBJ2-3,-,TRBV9,CASSRPRSQPSTDTQYF,TGTGCCAGCAGCCGTCCTAGGAGCCAACCTAGCACAGATACGCAGTATTTT
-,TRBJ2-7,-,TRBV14,CASSQVVGTQISEQYF,TGTGCCAGCAGCCAAGTTGTAGGGACTCAGATCTCCGAGCAGTACTTC
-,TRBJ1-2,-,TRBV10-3,CAIQAAGYGYTF,TGTGCCATCCAGGCCGCCGGCTATGGCTACACCTTC
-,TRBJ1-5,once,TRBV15,CATSRGAVNQPQHF,TGTGCCACCAGCAGAGGGGCCGTCAATCAGCCCCAGCATTTT
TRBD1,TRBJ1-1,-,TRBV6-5,CASSHGTGSEAFF,TGTGCCAGCAGCCACGGGACAGGGTCTGAAGCTTTCTTT
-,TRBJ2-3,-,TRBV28,CASQGGWDTQYF,TGTGCCAGCCAGGGGGGATGGGATACGCAGTATTTT
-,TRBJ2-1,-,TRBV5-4,CASSSTKSAANEQFF,TGTGCCAGCAGTTCAACTAAGTCCGCAGCGAATGAGCAGTTCTTC
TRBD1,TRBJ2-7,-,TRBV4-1,CASSPWDRGSYEQYF,TGCGCCAGCAGCCCCTGGGACAGGGGATCCTACGAGCAGTACTTC
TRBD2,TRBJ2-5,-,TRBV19,CASSIPSSGVETQYF,TGTGCCAGTAGTATTCCCTCTAGCGGGGTGGAGACCCAGTACTTC
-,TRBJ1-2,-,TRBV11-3,CASSYIRSYGYTF,TGTGCCAGCAGCTATATTCGGAGTTATGGCTACACCTTC
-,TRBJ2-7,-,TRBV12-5,CASAPTGPYEQYF,TGTGCTAGTGCCCCCACAGGTCCCTACGAGCAGTACTTC
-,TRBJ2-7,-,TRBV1,CTSSQDGTGRGYEQYF,TGCACCAGCAGCCAAGACGGGACAGGTCGAGGCTACGAGCAGTACTTC
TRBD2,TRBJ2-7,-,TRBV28,CASRDNSGRVSEQYF,TGTGCCAGCAGGGACAATAGCGGGAGGGTGAGCGAGCAGTACTTC
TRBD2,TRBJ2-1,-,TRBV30,CAWMPSGIIHEQFF,TGTGCCTGGATGCCTAGCGGGATAATCCATGAGCAGTTCTTC
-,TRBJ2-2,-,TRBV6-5,CASSYLPTSGELFF,TGTGCCAGCAGTTACTTGCCTACCTCCGGGGAGCTGTTTTTT